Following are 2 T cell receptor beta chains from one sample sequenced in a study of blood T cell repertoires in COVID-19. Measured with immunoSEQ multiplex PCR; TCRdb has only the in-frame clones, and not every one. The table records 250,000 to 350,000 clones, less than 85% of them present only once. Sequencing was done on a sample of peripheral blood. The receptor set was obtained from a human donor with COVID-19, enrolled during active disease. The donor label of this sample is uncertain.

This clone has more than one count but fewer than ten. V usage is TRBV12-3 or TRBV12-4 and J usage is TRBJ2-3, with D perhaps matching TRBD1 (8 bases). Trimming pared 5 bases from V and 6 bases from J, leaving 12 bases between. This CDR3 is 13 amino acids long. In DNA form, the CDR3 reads TGTGCCAGCAGTACACAGGGGGGGGATACGCAGTATTTT. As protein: CASSTQGGDTQYF.

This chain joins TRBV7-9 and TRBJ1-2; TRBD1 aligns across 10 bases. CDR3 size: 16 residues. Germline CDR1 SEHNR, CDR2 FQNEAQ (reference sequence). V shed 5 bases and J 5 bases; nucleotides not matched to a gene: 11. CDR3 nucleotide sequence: TGTGCCAGCAGCCCAGGGGGGGACAGGGGCCCATATGGCTACACCTTC. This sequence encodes CASSPGGDRGPYGYTF.